Given below is one TCR beta chain in context. Antigen specificity is unknown. This specimen comes from a study of T cell responses to AZD1222 COVID-19 vaccine. Broader study findings: Spike-specific TCR repertoires showed rising breadth and depth after two AZD1222 doses. Donors, mostly white British, included more females; clonal diversity was possibly underestimated. Baseline seropositives among AZD1222 recipients totaled only six.

Assay: immunoSEQ multiplex PCR; the TCRdb copy retains only in-frame clones and omits some. The sample includes around 140,000 clones, more than 85% of them seen just once. From germline, CDR1 is MNHEY and CDR2 SVGEGT. The ends lost 6 bases at V and 2 bases at J; junction bases unmatched: 4. The CDR3 covers 13 residues. Sequencing used peripheral blood, obtained on day 0 of AZD1222 vaccination. The source is an adult in good health. V usage is TRBV6-2 or TRBV6-3 and J usage is TRBJ2-7; TRBD2 matches at 7 bases. The CDR3 bases are TGTGCCAGCAGCACTGGGACTACCTACGAGCAGTACTTC. It encodes CASSTGTTYEQYF.